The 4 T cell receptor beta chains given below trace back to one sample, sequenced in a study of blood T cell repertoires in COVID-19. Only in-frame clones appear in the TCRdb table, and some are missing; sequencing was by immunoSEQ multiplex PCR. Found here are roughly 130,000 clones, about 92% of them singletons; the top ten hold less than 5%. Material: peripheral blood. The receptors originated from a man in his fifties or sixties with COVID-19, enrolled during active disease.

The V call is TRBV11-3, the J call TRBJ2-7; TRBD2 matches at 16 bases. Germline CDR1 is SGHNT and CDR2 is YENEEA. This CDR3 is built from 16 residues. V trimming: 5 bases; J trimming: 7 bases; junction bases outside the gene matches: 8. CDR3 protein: CASSPGLAGGALEQYF. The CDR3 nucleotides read TGTGCCAGCAGCCCGGGACTAGCGGGAGGGGCTTTGGAGCAGTACTTC.

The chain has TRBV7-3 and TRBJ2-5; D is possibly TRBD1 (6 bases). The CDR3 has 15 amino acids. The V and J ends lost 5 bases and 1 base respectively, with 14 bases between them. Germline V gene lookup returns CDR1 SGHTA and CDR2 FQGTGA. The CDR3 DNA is TGTGCCAGCAGCCAAAATAGGGGGATCCAAGAGACCCAGTACTTC. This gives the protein CASSQNRGIQETQYF.

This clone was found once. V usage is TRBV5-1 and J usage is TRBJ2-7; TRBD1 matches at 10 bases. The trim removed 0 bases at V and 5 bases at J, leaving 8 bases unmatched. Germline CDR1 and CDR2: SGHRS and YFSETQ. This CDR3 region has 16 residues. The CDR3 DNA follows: TGCGCCAGCAGCTTGGCAACCGGGACAGGGGCAAACGAGCAGTACTTC. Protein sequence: CASSLATGTGANEQYF.

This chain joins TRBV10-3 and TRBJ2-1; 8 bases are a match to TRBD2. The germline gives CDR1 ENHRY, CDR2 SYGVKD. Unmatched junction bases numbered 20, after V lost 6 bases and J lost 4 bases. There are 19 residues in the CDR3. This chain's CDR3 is CAIRVKGAEGGRYYNEQFF. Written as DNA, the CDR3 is TGTGCCATCAGGGTGAAGGGCGCTGAGGGCGGGAGGTATTACAATGAGCAGTTCTTC.